This T cell receptor beta chain is from a study of patients and donors after allogeneic stem cell transplantation. V was shortened by 4 bases and J by 2 bases, with 11 bases between the two germline ends. The CDR3 is 14 residues long. Germline V CDR1 and CDR2: SGHTA, FQGNSA. TCRdb redid the calling of the RT-PCR reads with MiXCR, one entry per CDR3 protein. The table records approximately 160,000 distinct CDR3 sequences, around 28% of them present only once. The chain couples TRBV7-2 to TRBJ2-5; tentative D call: TRBD1 (5 bases). Material: blood, either unsorted or a sorted T cell fraction (not recorded which). The TCR sequence derives from a human donor who was either an allogeneic HSCT recipient or a stem cell or donor lymphocyte infusion donor (not recorded which). It is not recorded whose cells these are; they may come from a transplant donor. The CDR3 DNA sequence: TGTGCCAGCAGCTCGTTAGGGGATCAAGAGACCCAGTACTTC. This sequence encodes CASSSLGDQETQYF.